This entry features one T cell receptor (beta chain) sequence. At collection, donors were nominally healthy, but unrecorded immune exposures were probable. This sample stems from a study of cytomegalovirus exposure and HLA in healthy donors. Study summary: An earlier analysis found 95 million to 140 million unique TCR beta sequences from about 190 million T cells. Drawn from HLA-typed donors, about 85 million unique TCRs were held in an early data release.

The V gene end was trimmed by 6 bases and the J gene end by 4 bases; junction bases not matched to a gene: 7. CDR3 length: 14 amino acids. Per germline, CDR1 LNHDA and CDR2 SQIVND (reference sequence). PCR used 60 Vbeta primers and 13 Jbeta primers. Profiling relied on immunoSEQ multiplex PCR, and the TCRdb table lists in-frame clones only, not all of them. This table has about 89,000 clones, 76% appearing once. Source material: PBMCs. This sequence was found in a male donor in good health and CMV-seronegative. The rearrangement uses TRBV19 and TRBJ1-2, with 8 bases that match TRBD1. CDR3 protein: CASSLTGVGYGYTF. The CDR3 nucleotides are TGTGCCAGTAGCCTGACAGGGGTTGGCTATGGCTACACCTTC.